This TCR beta chain was retrieved from a study of blood T cell repertoires in COVID-19 (dated by TCRdb to 2020 to 2021). About the full investigation: Collaborator samples came from the United States, Italy and Spain and covered acute and convalescent phases of COVID-19. The material from the prospective study consisted of cDNA or gDNA derived from T cells, B-cell-depleted T cells, or PBMCs. Subjects who had been exposed to COVID-19, were actively infected with it, or had recovered from it provided the deeply sampled blood TCRbeta repertoires that made up the dataset. The repertoires were released in a freely available public database meant as a resource for research on the immune response to SARS-CoV-2. Samples were obtained from the ongoing ImmuneRACE study (first 160 participants) and from about 1,300 subjects provided by 6 global collaborators. The sample metadata nearly always contained a de-identified subject ID, COVID-19 status, age in years and sex. Where available, HLA class I and class II types were taken from metadata supplied by the sample provider and were not determined by assay-based typing. On the study overall, not on this receptor specifically: The amount of clinical and demographic metadata varied by source and participant and was provided uncurated.

Remarks on this clone: No cognate antigen has been identified for it. There are no base qualities to consult, and no much larger clone falls within one base.

From the germline V gene, CDR1 is MNHEY and CDR2 is SVGAGI. Trimming leaves V shorter by 2 bases and J shorter by 9 bases, with the junction holding 7 bases beyond the gene matches. Inclusive of the bounding cysteine and phenylalanine, the CDR3 is 15 residues long. Only the CDR3 portion is preserved as DNA: 45 bases, with reading frame beginning at the first base. In Seattle, one collaborating source enrolled patients while the infection was active and tracked those patients longitudinally over the course of disease. Collaborating institutions collected whole blood in K2EDTA tubes following their own protocols. For TCRbeta analysis, collaborator samples were shipped as frozen whole blood, as isolated PBMCs, or as DNA extracted from either sample type. TCRbeta CDR3 regions were amplified from genomic DNA by means of the immunoSEQ Assay, a bias-controlled multiplex PCR. From the authors' description of their analysis: Nucleated cell counts per sample were estimated from amplification of reference gene primers within the assay. To quantify the absolute abundance of each unique TCRbeta CDR3 rearrangement, sequence reads were collapsed and filtered. For each sample, productive Simpson clonality was calculated as the square root of Simpson's diversity index over productive rearrangements. The table was pulled from immuneACCESS by TCRdb, which kept in-frame rearrangements only. Such tables lose some clones; where checked, under half of the loss comes from unresolved V genes, and the rest has no known cause. V and J calls and clone size come straight from that table; D and trimming were deduced from the DNA. This sample lists around 260,000 clones; approximately 91% were detected once. The ten most abundant clones make up 2% to 3% of the sample.

The rearrangement joined TRBV6-5 to TRBJ2-1; TRBD2 matches 10 bases in the middle. This receptor was obtained from a person aged 18 to 35 with COVID-19, enrolled during active disease. Source material: peripheral blood. The nucleotide sequence is given as TGTGCCAGCAGTTACGGGCTAGCGGGAGAGAGTGAGCAGTTCTTC. It is translated as CASSYGLAGESEQFF.